This TCR beta chain stems from a study of blood T cell repertoires in COVID-19. The CDR3 spans 16 residues. Germline-derived CDR1 and CDR2 are SQVTM and ANQGSEA. The V end lost 2 bases, the J end lost 6 bases, and 17 bases lay between the germline ends. Sequenced by immunoSEQ multiplex PCR; TCRdb stores in-frame clones only, minus some. The table includes around 400,000 clones, about 88% detected once. Recruitment covered about 26 US areas and drew participants whose ages spanned roughly 18 to 95 years. Exposed enrollees encountered a COVID-19 case at some point within 2 weeks before study entry. The sample holds one count of this clone.

This rearrangement joins TRBV29-1 to TRBJ2-6, with a tentative D call TRBD2 (6 bases). The sample comprised PBMCs or T cells enriched from blood (not recorded which). The TCR was taken from a woman between 18 and 30 years old who had been exposed to COVID-19. DNA of the CDR3: TGCAGCGTTGAAATTTGGGCGGGGAGCGAGGCCAACGTCCTGACTTTC. It codes for CSVEIWAGSEANVLTF.